This passage covers 27 T cell receptor beta chains from one sample sequenced in a study of T cell repertoires in Merkel cell carcinoma. Measured with immunoSEQ multiplex PCR; TCRdb has only the in-frame clones, and not every one. The table has 12,000 to 15,000 clones, around 74% seen once. Sequencing was carried out using tumor tissue. These receptors originate from an adult with Merkel cell carcinoma.

The J gene is TRBJ2-6, the V gene TRBV5-1, with no clear D. V gave up 0 bases and J gave up 0 bases, with 4 bases separating them. Germline values: CDR1 SGHRS, CDR2 YFSETQ. The CDR3 spans 15 residues. CDR3 amino acids: CASSLANSGANVLTF. For the CDR3, the DNA is TGCGCCAGCAGCTTGGCCAACTCTGGGGCCAACGTCCTGACTTTC.

This chain joins TRBV12-5 and TRBJ2-5; D gene ambiguous. The V end lost 6 bases, the J end lost 4 bases, and 9 bases lay between the germline ends. Germline CDR1 LGHNT, CDR2 FRNRAP. The CDR3 length is 12 residues. The CDR3 reads CASGPTIETQYF. CDR3 DNA sequence: TGTGCTAGTGGCCCTACCATAGAGACCCAGTACTTC.

This chain uses TRBV9 with TRBJ2-1; D is perhaps TRBD1 (5 bases). In germline, CDR1 is SGDLS, CDR2 YYNGEE. V was trimmed by 7 bases and J by 0 bases, leaving 5 bases between them. The CDR3 length is 12 residues. CDR3: CASQGSYNEQFF. CDR3 in DNA: TGTGCCAGCCAGGGCTCCTACAATGAGCAGTTCTTC.

The chain couples TRBV4-1 to TRBJ2-1; D perhaps matches TRBD2 (6 bases). Trimming removed 3 bases from V and 12 bases from J, with 24 bases in between. There are 16 residues in the CDR3. The germline gives CDR1 MGHRA, CDR2 YSYEKL. CDR3 in DNA: TGCGCCAGCAGCCAGGGAGGTTCGGGGCACACCCCCAGGCAGTTCTTC. Its translation: CASSQGGSGHTPRQFF.

A word on this clone: A read error is possible here, since a much larger clone lies one base away. This rearrangement joins TRBV7-9 to TRBJ2-3, with unresolved D. Germline-derived CDR1 and CDR2 are SEHNR and FQNEAQ (reference sequence). V shed 2 bases and J shed 0 bases, with 0 bases lying between them. The CDR3 sequence is 12 residues long. Written as DNA, the CDR3 is TGTGCCAGCAGCTTAAGCACAGATACGCAGTATTTT. This codes for CASSLSTDTQYF.

This clone was seen only once. This rearrangement joins TRBV5-4 to TRBJ2-3; 7 nucleotides align to TRBD2. V lost 4 bases and J lost 2; bases outside the gene matches: 7. Germline CDR1 is SGHNT and CDR2 is YYREEE (reference sequence). The CDR3 covers 15 residues. This CDR3 reads CASSQYGGVTDTQYF. CDR3 DNA: TGTGCCAGCAGCCAATATGGGGGGGTCACAGATACGCAGTATTTT.

The chain joins TRBV9 to TRBJ2-2, with D tentatively TRBD2 (5 bases). The CDR3 sequence is 16 residues long. Germline loops: CDR1 SGDLS, CDR2 YYNGEE. Between the trimmed V and J ends, which lost 0 bases and 5 bases, there was a span of 14 bases. CDR3 in amino acids: CASSVEISADTGELFF. Here the CDR3 DNA reads TGTGCCAGCAGCGTAGAAATTAGCGCCGATACCGGGGAGCTGTTTTTT. The full variable domain, rest sourced from reference TRBV9 and TRBJ2-2, is DSGVTQTPKHLITATGQRVTLRCSPRSGDLSVYWYQQSLDQGLQFLIQYYNGEERAKGNILERFSAQQFPDLHSELNLSSLELGDSALYFCASSVEISADTGELFFGEGSRLTVL.

This clone was counted once. The chain is built from TRBV7-9 and TRBJ2-5; D remains unclear. Germline V gene lookup returns CDR1 SEHNR and CDR2 FQNEAQ (reference sequence). The CDR3 consists of 13 residues. V was clipped by 2 bases and J by 3 bases, with 7 bases between them. The CDR3: CASSLFVEETQYF. CDR3 bases: TGTGCCAGCAGCTTATTTGTTGAAGAGACCCAGTACTTC.

The chain combines TRBV6-5 with TRBJ1-1; D may be TRBD1 (5 bases). This CDR3 has 14 residues. Germline V gene data show CDR1 as MNHEY and CDR2 as SVGAGI. The V gene lost 6 bases and the J gene lost 3 bases, with 14 bases spanning the gap. CDR3 coding DNA: TGTGCCAGCAGGCTCCTGGGGGGGGACACTGAAGCTTTCTTT. Protein: CASRLLGGDTEAFF.

This clone was counted a single time. The chain recombines TRBV7-9 with TRBJ1-2, with TRBD1 matching over 9 bases. The CDR3 is made up of 13 amino acids. Germline lookup yields CDR1 SEHNR and CDR2 FQNEAQ (reference sequence). The V gene end was trimmed by 5 bases and the J gene end by 9 bases; junction bases not matched to a gene: 7. This CDR3 is CASSIDRGMSYTF. The DNA for the CDR3 is TGTGCCAGCAGCATAGACAGGGGGATGAGCTACACCTTC. Drawing the rest from reference TRBV7-9 and TRBJ1-2, the complete variable domain is DTGVSQNPRHKITKRGQNVTFRCDPISEHNRLYWYRQTLGQGPEFLTYFQNEAQLEKSRLLSDRFSAERPKGSFSTLEIQRTEQGDSAMYLCASSIDRGMSYTFGSGTRLTVV.

This rearrangement joins TRBV10-3 to TRBJ2-7, with TRBD1 matching over 9 bases. The CDR3 is made up of 12 amino acids. V trimming: 10 bases; J trimming: 2 bases; junction bases outside the gene matches: 3. Germline V gene sequence: CDR1 ENHRY, CDR2 SYGVKD. Here the CDR3 DNA reads TGTGCCACCCGGACAGGGGCCTACGAGCAGTACTTC. It yields the protein CATRTGAYEQYF.

This sequence joins TRBV15 and TRBJ2-1; D is perhaps TRBD1 (5 bases). The V gene's germline CDR1 is LNHNV and CDR2 YYDKDF (reference sequence). The V and J ends lost 2 bases and 0 bases respectively, with 8 bases between them. CDR3 size: 15 residues. The CDR3 DNA reads TGTGCCACCAGCAGACAGGGAAGCTCCTACAATGAGCAGTTCTTC. Translating it yields CATSRQGSSYNEQFF.

In its sample, this clone was seen a few times. The J gene is TRBJ2-7, the V gene TRBV5-1; D is perhaps TRBD2 (6 bases). The germline V gene encodes CDR1 SGHRS and CDR2 YFSETQ. Trimming took 2 bases from V and 1 from J, leaving 7 bases between them. This CDR3 comprises 13 residues. CDR3 loop: CASSFGLSYEQYF. For the CDR3, the DNA is TGCGCCAGCAGCTTCGGACTATCCTACGAGCAGTACTTC.

The chain carries TRBV6-4 and TRBJ2-1, with D unclear. This CDR3 contains 15 residues. CDR1 is MRHNA and CDR2 is SNTAGT in the germline V gene. Trimming pared 3 bases from V and 14 bases from J, leaving 23 bases between. The CDR3 DNA reads as TGTGCCAGCAGTGATCCCGGAAACCTTAGAAGATGGAAGTTCTTC. Its protein product is CASSDPGNLRRWKFF.

The rearrangement joins TRBV20-1 to TRBJ1-2, with a weak D call TRBD1 (6 bases). The germline V and J ends were trimmed by 3 bases and 1 base, with 9 bases remaining between them. The CDR3 totals 13 residues. Germline V gene lookup returns CDR1 DFQATT and CDR2 SNEGSKA (reference sequence). CDR3 in DNA: TGCAGTGCTAGTCGGGACATTAACTATGGCTACACCTTC. Its protein is CSASRDINYGYTF.

This clone is medium-sized within its sample. The V gene is TRBV7-9, the J gene TRBJ2-7; 9 nucleotides agree with TRBD1. The trim removed 3 bases at V and 5 bases at J, leaving 5 bases unmatched. Germline CDR1 reads SEHNR; CDR2 reads FQNEAQ (reference sequence). This CDR3 has 14 amino acids. As DNA, the CDR3 is TGTGCCAGCAGCTTGGACAGGGGAGGTGACGAGCAGTACTTC. Protein: CASSLDRGGDEQYF. The complete variable domain, with remaining parts taken from reference TRBV7-9 and TRBJ2-7, reads DTGVSQNPRHKITKRGQNVTFRCDPISEHNRLYWYRQTLGQGPEFLTYFQNEAQLEKSRLLSDRFSAERPKGSFSTLEIQRTEQGDSAMYLCASSLDRGGDEQYFGPGTRLTVT.

The chain uses TRBV4-1 and TRBJ2-1; 10 bases are shared with TRBD2. The CDR3 has 16 amino acids. CDR1 MGHRA and CDR2 YSYEKL come from the germline V gene. V was pared by 3 bases and J by 8 bases, with 10 bases of the junction left unmatched. The CDR3 DNA reads TGCGCCAGCAGCCACTCCAGCGGGAGGGCGACGGATGAGCAGTTCTTC. Encoded protein: CASSHSSGRATDEQFF.

The rearrangement links TRBV27 to TRBJ2-1; D gene unclear. The V gene lost 5 bases and the J gene lost 4 bases, with 6 bases spanning the gap. The germline CDR1 and CDR2 sequences are MNHEY and SMNVEV (reference sequence). This CDR3 comprises 12 residues. The CDR3 bases are TGTGCCAGCAGTCAGCTATACAATGAGCAGTTCTTC. Its translation: CASSQLYNEQFF.

The chain couples TRBV6-2 or TRBV6-3 to TRBJ2-2, with a possible D match to TRBD1 (5 bases). The CDR3 consists of 14 residues. Germline V lookup: CDR1 MNHEY, CDR2 SVGEGT. V was cut by 5 bases and J by 6 bases, with 13 bases left in between. CDR3 loop: CASSPLGVPGELFF. The CDR3 DNA sequence: TGTGCCAGCAGTCCCTTAGGGGTCCCCGGGGAGCTGTTTTTT.

The gene calls are TRBV12-3 or TRBV12-4 and TRBJ1-1; tentative D call: TRBD1 (5 bases). With 1 base removed from V and 7 bases from J, the gap between germline ends came to 10 bases. The CDR3 sequence is 13 residues long. CDR3 sequence reads: CASSLDGTVEAFF. Here the CDR3 DNA reads TGTGCCAGCAGTTTAGACGGGACCGTTGAAGCTTTCTTT.

This clone appeared a few times. V gene TRBV19 combines with J gene TRBJ2-7; maybe TRBD1 (6 bases). Germline CDR1 reads LNHDA; CDR2 reads SQIVND (reference sequence). CDR3 size: 14 residues. V was pared by 4 bases and J by 4 bases, with 14 bases between. The CDR3 DNA is TGTGCCAGTAGTACCCTGACAGGACGGTACGAGCAGTACTTC. Protein product: CASSTLTGRYEQYF.

The rearrangement uses TRBV6-2 or TRBV6-3 and TRBJ1-2; D might be TRBD1 (6 bases). The CDR3 is 15 amino acids. Germline V gives CDR1 MNHEY, CDR2 SVGEGT. V was pared by 6 bases and J by 2 bases, with 16 bases between. CDR3 sequence (DNA): TGTGCCAGCAGATACGGGGGCCAGGGCAACTATGGCTACACCTTC. Amino acids: CASRYGGQGNYGYTF.

This clone was picked up one time. The chain uses TRBV5-4 and TRBJ2-7; 9 positions match TRBD2. CDR3 size: 16 residues. CDR1 and CDR2 (germline): SGHNT, YYREEE (reference sequence). V lost 4 bases to trimming and J lost 4 bases; unmatched junction nucleotides: 12. CDR3 in amino acids: CASSGVREGPGYEQYF. The CDR3 nucleotides read TGTGCCAGCAGCGGGGTGCGGGAGGGCCCAGGGTACGAGCAGTACTTC.

This sequence joins TRBV11-1 and TRBJ2-1; TRBD1 agrees at 9 bases. Germline V gene data show CDR1 as SGHAT and CDR2 as FQDESV (reference sequence). Trimming cost V 6 bases and J 4 bases; bases outside gene matches: 7. The CDR3 spans 15 residues. CDR3 in amino acids: CASRPQGAPYNEQFF. CDR3 in DNA: TGTGCCAGCAGACCACAGGGGGCCCCGTACAATGAGCAGTTCTTC. Full variable domain (outside the CDR3, taken from reference TRBV11-1 and TRBJ2-1): EAEVAQSPRYKITEKSQAVAFWCDPISGHATLYWYRQILGQGPELLVQFQDESVVDDSQLPKDRFSAERLKGVDSTLKIQPAELGDSAMYLCASRPQGAPYNEQFFGPGTRLTVL.

The V and J genes are TRBV7-3 and TRBJ2-2; D gene uncertain. The V end lost 2 bases, the J end lost 4 bases, and 11 bases lay between the germline ends. The CDR3 has 15 residues. CDR1 and CDR2 from the germline V gene are SGHTA and FQGTGA. The CDR3 loop reads CASSLGQPTTGELFF. The CDR3 nucleotides are TGTGCCAGCAGCTTAGGTCAGCCTACCACCGGGGAGCTGTTTTTT.

In its sample, this clone was seen a few times. CDR3 DNA: TGTGCCAGCACCTTCCGGGACAGCAATCAGCCCCAGCATTTT. Residues: CASTFRDSNQPQHF. The chain links TRBV28 to TRBJ1-5, with TRBD1 as a possible D gene (5 bases). Germline assignment: CDR1 MDHEN and CDR2 SYDVKM. The CDR3 extends over 14 amino acids. V shed 7 bases and J shed 1 base, with 11 bases lying between them.

The rearrangement joins TRBV7-3 to TRBJ2-1, with 10 bases fitting TRBD2. The CDR3 runs 14 residues. The germline gives CDR1 SGHTA, CDR2 FQGTGA. Germline trimming cut 3 bases from V and 8 bases from J; bases unmatched to any gene: 4. CDR3 coding DNA: TGTGCCAGCAGCTTCGGGACTAGCGAGGATGAGCAGTTCTTC. It encodes CASSFGTSEDEQFF. The full variable domain, in which reference TRBV7-3 and TRBJ2-1 provide the parts outside the CDR3, is GAGVSQTPSNKVTEKGKYVELRCDPISGHTALYWYRQSLGQGPEFLIYFQGTGAADDSGLPNDRFFAVRPEGSVSTLKIQRTERGDSAVYLCASSFGTSEDEQFFGPGTRLTVL.